This entry lists 22 T cell receptor beta chains sequenced from one sample in a study of cytomegalovirus exposure and HLA in healthy donors. The PCR employed 60 Vbeta primers together with 13 Jbeta primers. TCRdb's table, derived via immunoSEQ multiplex PCR, lists solely in-frame clones and lacks some. The sample has 100,000 to 150,000 clones; about 80% are singletons. The sequenced sample consisted of PBMCs. Receptors were obtained from a man aged 25-40 years in good health and CMV-seropositive.

This clone has just a few counts. The chain combines TRBV5-8 with TRBJ2-3; maybe TRBD2 (5 bases). Germline lookup yields CDR1 SGHTS and CDR2 YDEGEE. This CDR3 has 15 amino acids. V was cut by 0 bases and J by 2 bases, with 10 bases left in between. CDR3 DNA: TGTGCCAGCAGCTTGGGGGGAGACTTCACAGATACGCAGTATTTT. Translated: CASSLGGDFTDTQYF.

The J gene is TRBJ2-7, the V gene TRBV15, with TRBD1 matching 11 bases. Germline-derived CDR1 and CDR2 are LNHNV and YYDKDF (reference sequence). The CDR3 totals 14 residues. V lost 4 bases to trimming and J lost 3 bases; unmatched junction nucleotides: 2. The CDR3 sequence is CATSKGTGGYEQYF. CDR3 DNA sequence: TGTGCCACCAGCAAGGGGACAGGGGGCTACGAGCAGTACTTC. The whole variable domain, remainder taken from reference TRBV15 and TRBJ2-7, is DAMVIQNPRYQVTQFGKPVTLSCSQTLNHNVMYWYQQKSSQAPKLLFHYYDKDFNNEADTPDNFQSRRPNTSFCFLDIRSPGLGDTAMYLCATSKGTGGYEQYFGPGTRLTVT.

The table lists this clone with a count of one. The V call is TRBV6-5, the J call TRBJ2-5; TRBD2 aligns across 7 bases. The CDR3 spans 14 residues. The J segment lost 4 bases and the V segment lost 6 bases, leaving 8 bases of the junction unmatched. Germline CDR1 is MNHEY and CDR2 is SVGAGI. CDR3 amino acids: CASSQLARGETQYF. As DNA, the CDR3 is TGTGCCAGCAGCCAACTAGCGAGGGGAGAGACCCAGTACTTC.

V and J are TRBV19 and TRBJ1-2; TRBD1 might be the D (6 bases). V shed 1 base and J shed 4 bases, with 13 bases lying between them. This CDR3 spans 15 amino acids. Germline V lookup: CDR1 LNHDA, CDR2 SQIVND (reference sequence). As DNA, the CDR3 is TGTGCCAGTAGTATAGGTCAGGGGCCGGGCTATGGCTACACCTTC. Protein: CASSIGQGPGYGYTF.

The CDR3 nucleotides read TGCGCCAGCAGCATCGGGACAGCGCGGTCCCATGAGCAGTTCTTC. This translates into CASSIGTARSHEQFF. The chain recombines TRBV5-1 with TRBJ2-1, with 7 bases that match TRBD1. From germline, CDR1 is SGHRS and CDR2 YFSETQ. V dropped 4 bases and J dropped 8; count of bases not matched to a gene: 12. There are 15 residues in the CDR3.

J is TRBJ2-7 and V is TRBV7-9; no clear D gene. From germline, CDR1 is SEHNR and CDR2 FQNEAQ (reference sequence). Trimming left V 4 bases short and J 3 bases short, with 4 bases between. CDR3 length: 11 amino acids. The CDR3: CASSSLYEQYF. In DNA form, the CDR3 reads TGTGCCAGCAGCTCCCTCTACGAGCAGTACTTC.

The V and J genes are TRBV7-6 and TRBJ2-7; the D gene is possibly TRBD1 (5 bases). From germline, CDR1 is SGHVS and CDR2 FNYEAQ. Trimming pared 5 bases from V and 2 bases from J, leaving 10 bases between. The CDR3 is 13 amino acids. The CDR3 sequence: CASSKGLTYEQYF. CDR3 DNA sequence: TGTGCCAGCAGCAAGGGGTTGACCTACGAGCAGTACTTC.

This clone was seen a handful of times. Sequence at one end of the junction differs from germline and may be a read error. The V gene is TRBV5-8, the J gene TRBJ2-6; the D gene is possibly TRBD1 (6 bases). The CDR3 has 20 residues. CDR1 is SGHTS and CDR2 is YDEGEE in the germline V gene. This chain's CDR3 is CASSTEARGYLFSGANGLTF. Here the CDR3 DNA reads TGTGCCAGCAGCACGGAGGCGAGGGGGTACCTATTCTCTGGGGCCAACGGCCTGACTTTC.

The chain recombines TRBV19 with TRBJ1-2, with 10 bases that match TRBD1. The germline CDR1 and CDR2 sequences are LNHDA and SQIVND (reference sequence). The CDR3 loop spans 14 amino acids. Trimming at V came to 3 bases and at J to 6 bases, leaving 4 bases not matched to a gene. The CDR3 nucleotides read TGTGCCAGTAGTATGACAGGGGGCCTGGATGGCTACACCTTC. This sequence encodes CASSMTGGLDGYTF.

Concerning this clone itself: The same CDR3 is also encoded by other DNA sequences in this sample. The chain joins TRBV6-5 to TRBJ2-1, with no clear D. Trimming took off 2 bases at V and 6 bases at J, with 5 bases between the two ends. This CDR3 comprises 12 residues. The germline gives CDR1 MNHEY, CDR2 SVGAGI. The CDR3: CASSYGGNEQFF. CDR3 nucleotide sequence: TGTGCCAGCAGTTACGGCGGCAATGAGCAGTTCTTC.

Comment on this clone: Other DNA variants within this sample encode the same CDR3. This rearrangement joins TRBV10-3 to TRBJ1-1; perhaps TRBD1 as D (5 bases). V was clipped by 2 bases and J by 3 bases, with 10 bases between them. Germline CDR1 is ENHRY and CDR2 is SYGVKD. The CDR3 spans 14 residues. As DNA, the CDR3 is TGTGCCATCAGTGAGAGGGGCACCGACACTGAAGCTTTCTTT. It is translated as CAISERGTDTEAFF.

V is TRBV19 and J is TRBJ2-1, with TRBD1 matching over 7 bases. The V segment lost 6 bases and the J segment 7 bases; nucleotides outside the gene matches: 6. The germline CDR1 and CDR2 sequences are LNHDA and SQIVND (reference sequence). CDR3 length equals 13 residues. Here the CDR3 reads CASRVGGGNEQFF. The DNA of the CDR3 is TGTGCCAGTAGGGTAGGGGGCGGGAATGAGCAGTTCTTC.

V and J are TRBV5-6 and TRBJ2-4; 8 bases align to TRBD1. CDR3 length: 16 amino acids. The germline gives CDR1 SGHDT, CDR2 YYEEEE. Trimming removed 0 bases from V and 1 base from J; junction bases left unmatched: 3. This CDR3 is CASSLAHRGAKNIQYF. The CDR3 coding sequence is TGTGCCAGCAGCTTGGCCCACAGGGGGGCCAAAAACATTCAGTACTTC.

The chain recombines TRBV6-5 with TRBJ2-4, with D perhaps TRBD2 (5 bases). Germline assignment: CDR1 MNHEY and CDR2 SVGAGI. CDR3 length equals 14 residues. The V end lost 4 bases, the J end lost 4 bases, and 11 bases lay between the germline ends. CDR3 loop: CASSLSPGKNIQYF. CDR3 nucleotide sequence: TGTGCCAGCAGTTTATCCCCGGGAAAAAACATTCAGTACTTC.

This chain connects TRBV19 to TRBJ1-1, with TRBD1 identical over 12 bases. V shed 10 bases, J shed 1 base, and the junction held 7 bases outside the gene matches. The CDR3 consists of 15 residues. Per the germline V gene, CDR1 is LNHDA and CDR2 is SQIVND (reference sequence). The CDR3 bases are TGTGCCACCACCGGGACAGGGGGCCGGAACACTGAAGCTTTCTTT. As protein: CATTGTGGRNTEAFF.

The chain recombines TRBV5-1 with TRBJ2-7, with TRBD1 identical over 10 bases. The V segment lost 0 bases and the J segment 4 bases; nucleotides outside the gene matches: 7. CDR3 length: 16 residues. Germline-derived CDR1 and CDR2 are SGHRS and YFSETQ. The CDR3 loop reads CASSLGGTGEGYEQYF. CDR3 DNA sequence: TGCGCCAGCAGCTTGGGCGGGACAGGGGAAGGATACGAGCAGTACTTC.

The genes are TRBV7-2 and TRBJ2-5; D call uncertain. The V gene lost 2 bases and the J gene lost 0 bases, with 4 bases spanning the gap. This CDR3 region has 13 residues. Germline V gene data show CDR1 as SGHTA and CDR2 as FQGNSA. The CDR3 region has the DNA TGTGCCAGCAGCTTACAGTACCAAGAGACCCAGTACTTC. Translation: CASSLQYQETQYF.

A remark on this clone: A read error may produce the germline difference seen at one junction end. The chain is built from TRBV7-9 and TRBJ1-1; D is unclear. Germline CDR1 is SEHNR and CDR2 is FQNEAQ (reference sequence). This CDR3 is 11 amino acids long. CDR3 residues: CASSLNTEAFF. The CDR3 nucleotides read TGTGCCAGCAGCTTAAATACTGAAGCGTTCTTT. Supplemented by reference TRBV7-9 and TRBJ1-1, the full variable domain reads DTGVSQNPRHKITKRGQNVTFRCDPISEHNRLYWYRQTLGQGPEFLTYFQNEAQLEKSRLLSDRFSAERPKGSFSTLEIQRTEQGDSAMYLCASSLNTEAFFGQGTRLTVV.

This chain uses TRBV5-1 with TRBJ2-1, with a tentative D call TRBD1 (5 bases). Germline lookup yields CDR1 SGHRS and CDR2 YFSETQ. Trimming took off 0 bases at V and 2 bases at J, with 9 bases between the two ends. The CDR3 covers 15 residues. As DNA, the CDR3 is TGCGCCAGCAGCTTGGGCGACAGAGCCTACAATGAGCAGTTCTTC. This encodes CASSLGDRAYNEQFF.

This sequence joins TRBV20-1 and TRBJ2-7; D not certain. The CDR3 is 11 amino acids. Germline CDR1 and CDR2: DFQATT and SNEGSKA (reference sequence). With 6 bases removed from V and 3 bases from J, the gap between germline ends came to 9 bases. The chain's CDR3 is CSAIQDYEQYF. CDR3 in DNA: TGCAGTGCCATACAAGACTACGAGCAGTACTTC.

This rearrangement joins TRBV5-4 to TRBJ1-2, with TRBD1 matching over 8 bases. CDR3 length equals 15 residues. J lost 8 bases, V lost 0 bases, and 9 bases had no gene match. Germline CDR1 SGHNT, CDR2 YYREEE (reference sequence). CDR3 loop: CASSLGVTGVSGYTF. The CDR3 DNA is TGTGCCAGCAGCTTGGGAGTGACAGGGGTTTCGGGCTACACCTTC.

Comments on this clone: No DNA is shown, since the ends of the CDR3 on it are uncertain; the CDR3 is the one TCRdb lists. V usage is TRBV19 and J usage is TRBJ1-4; TRBD1 is the table's D call and was not checked against the DNA. The CDR3 is 15 residues long, counting both termini. Germline assignment: CDR1 LNHDA and CDR2 SQIVND (reference sequence). The CDR3 sequence: CASSILARRIEKLFF.